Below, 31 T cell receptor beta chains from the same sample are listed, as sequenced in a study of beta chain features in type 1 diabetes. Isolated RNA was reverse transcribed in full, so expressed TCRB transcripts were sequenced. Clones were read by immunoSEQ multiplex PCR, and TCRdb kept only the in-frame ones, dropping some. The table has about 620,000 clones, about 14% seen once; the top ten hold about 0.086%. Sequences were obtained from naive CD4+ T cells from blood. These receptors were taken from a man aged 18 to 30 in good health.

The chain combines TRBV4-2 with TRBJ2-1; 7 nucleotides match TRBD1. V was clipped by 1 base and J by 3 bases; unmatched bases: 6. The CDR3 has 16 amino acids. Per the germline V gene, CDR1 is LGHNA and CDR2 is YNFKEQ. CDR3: CASSQGAGDSYNEQFF. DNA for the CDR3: TGTGCCAGCAGCCAAGGGGCCGGGGACAGCTACAATGAGCAGTTCTTC.

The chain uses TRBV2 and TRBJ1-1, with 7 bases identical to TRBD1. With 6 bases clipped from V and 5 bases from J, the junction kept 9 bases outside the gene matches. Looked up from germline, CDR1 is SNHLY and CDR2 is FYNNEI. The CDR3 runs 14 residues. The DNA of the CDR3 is TGTGCCAGCAGGCCAACAGGGGAGGGGACTGAAGCTTTCTTT. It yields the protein CASRPTGEGTEAFF.

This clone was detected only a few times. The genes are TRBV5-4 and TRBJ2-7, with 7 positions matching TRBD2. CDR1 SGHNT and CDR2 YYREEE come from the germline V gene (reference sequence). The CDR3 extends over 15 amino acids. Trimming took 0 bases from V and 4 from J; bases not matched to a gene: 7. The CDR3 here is CASSLATGTNYEQYF. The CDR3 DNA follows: TGTGCCAGCAGCTTGGCAACCGGGACTAATTACGAGCAGTACTTC.

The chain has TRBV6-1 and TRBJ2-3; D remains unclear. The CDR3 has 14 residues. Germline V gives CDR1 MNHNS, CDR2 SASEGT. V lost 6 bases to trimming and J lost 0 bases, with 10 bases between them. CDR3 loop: CASSPGASTDTQYF. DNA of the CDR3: TGTGCCAGCAGCCCAGGAGCTAGCACAGATACGCAGTATTTT.

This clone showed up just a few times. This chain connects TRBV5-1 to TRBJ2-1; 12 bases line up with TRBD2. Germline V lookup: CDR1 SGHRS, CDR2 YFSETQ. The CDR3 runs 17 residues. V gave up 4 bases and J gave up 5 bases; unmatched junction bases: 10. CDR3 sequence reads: CASSPRTSGMTNNEQFF. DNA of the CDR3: TGCGCCAGCAGCCCGCGGACTAGCGGGATGACCAACAATGAGCAGTTCTTC. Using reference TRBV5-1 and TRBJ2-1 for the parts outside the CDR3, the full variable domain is KAGVTQTPRYLIKTRGQQVTLSCSPISGHRSVSWYQQTPGQGLQFLFEYFSETQRNKGNFPGRFSGRQFSNSRSEMNVSTLELGDSALYLCASSPRTSGMTNNEQFFGPGTRLTVL.

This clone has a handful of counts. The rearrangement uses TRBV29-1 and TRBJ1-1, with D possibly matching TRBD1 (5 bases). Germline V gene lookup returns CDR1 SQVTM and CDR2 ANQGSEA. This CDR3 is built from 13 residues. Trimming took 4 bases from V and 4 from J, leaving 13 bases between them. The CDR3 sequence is CSVGQGRGTEAFF. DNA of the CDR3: TGCAGCGTTGGGCAGGGAAGAGGCACTGAAGCTTTCTTT.

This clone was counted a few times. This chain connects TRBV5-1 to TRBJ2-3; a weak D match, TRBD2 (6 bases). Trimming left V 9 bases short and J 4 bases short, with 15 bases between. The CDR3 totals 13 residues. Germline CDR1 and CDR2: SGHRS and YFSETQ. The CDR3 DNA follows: TGCGCCACGAACCTGGGGGGATCAGATACGCAGTATTTT. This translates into CATNLGGSDTQYF.

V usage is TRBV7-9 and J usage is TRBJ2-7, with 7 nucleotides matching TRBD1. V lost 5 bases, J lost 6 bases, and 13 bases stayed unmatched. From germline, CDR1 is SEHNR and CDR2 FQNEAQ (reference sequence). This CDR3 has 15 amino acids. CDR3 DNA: TGTGCCAGCAGCCCCCGGGACAGAGGTGCAATCGAGCAGTACTTC. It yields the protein CASSPRDRGAIEQYF.

As DNA, the CDR3 is TGTGCCAGCAGCTTAGCGCCCCCGGGTAGCTACGAGCAGTACTTC. This encodes CASSLAPPGSYEQYF. The chain is built from TRBV7-3 and TRBJ2-7, with unresolved D. V was trimmed by 2 bases and J by 3 bases, leaving 14 bases between them. The V gene's germline CDR1 is SGHTA and CDR2 FQGTGA. The CDR3 is 15 amino acids. Looking up the rest from reference TRBV7-3 and TRBJ2-7 gives the full variable domain: GAGVSQTPSNKVTEKGKYVELRCDPISGHTALYWYRQSLGQGPEFLIYFQGTGAADDSGLPNDRFFAVRPEGSVSTLKIQRTERGDSAVYLCASSLAPPGSYEQYFGPGTRLTVT.

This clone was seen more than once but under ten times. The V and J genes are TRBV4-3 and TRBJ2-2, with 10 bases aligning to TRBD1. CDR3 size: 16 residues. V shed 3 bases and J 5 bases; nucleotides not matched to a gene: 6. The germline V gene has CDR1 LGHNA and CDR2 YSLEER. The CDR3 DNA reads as TGCGCCAGCAGCCAGGGGACAGGGGATCGTACCGGGGAGCTGTTTTTT. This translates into CASSQGTGDRTGELFF.

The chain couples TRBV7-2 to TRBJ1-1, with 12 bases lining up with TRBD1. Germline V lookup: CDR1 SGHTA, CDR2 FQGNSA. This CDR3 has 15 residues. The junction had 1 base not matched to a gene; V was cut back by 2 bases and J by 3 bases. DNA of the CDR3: TGTGCCAGCAGCTTACGGGACAGGGGGCACACTGAAGCTTTCTTT. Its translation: CASSLRDRGHTEAFF. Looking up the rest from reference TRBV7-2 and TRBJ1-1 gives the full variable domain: GAGVSQSPSNKVTEKGKDVELRCDPISGHTALYWYRQSLGQGLEFLIYFQGNSAPDKSGLPSDRFSAERTGGSVSTLTIQRTQQEDSAVYLCASSLRDRGHTEAFFGQGTRLTVV.

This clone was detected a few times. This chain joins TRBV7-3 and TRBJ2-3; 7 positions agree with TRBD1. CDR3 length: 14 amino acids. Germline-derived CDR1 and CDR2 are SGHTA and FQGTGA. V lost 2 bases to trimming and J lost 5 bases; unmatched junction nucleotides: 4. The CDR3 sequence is CASSLDRDRDTQYF. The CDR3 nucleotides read TGTGCCAGCAGCTTAGACAGGGATAGAGATACGCAGTATTTT.

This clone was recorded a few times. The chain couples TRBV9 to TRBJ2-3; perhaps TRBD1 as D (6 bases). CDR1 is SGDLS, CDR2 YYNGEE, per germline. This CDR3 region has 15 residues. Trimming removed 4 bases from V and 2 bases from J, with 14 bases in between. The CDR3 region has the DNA TGTGCCAGCAGCTCTAGAGAGGGGGTCACAGATACGCAGTATTTT. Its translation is CASSSREGVTDTQYF. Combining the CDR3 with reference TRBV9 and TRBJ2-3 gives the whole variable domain DSGVTQTPKHLITATGQRVTLRCSPRSGDLSVYWYQQSLDQGLQFLIQYYNGEERAKGNILERFSAQQFPDLHSELNLSSLELGDSALYFCASSSREGVTDTQYFGPGTRLTVL.

The DNA for the CDR3 is TGTGCTAGTGGTTTGGAAACCGGGACAGGGACCTCCTACGAGCAGTACTTC. This encodes CASGLETGTGTSYEQYF. The V gene is TRBV12-5, the J gene TRBJ2-7; 9 bases align to TRBD1. Trimming removed 1 base from V and 0 bases from J; junction bases left unmatched: 7. This CDR3 is 17 amino acids long. Germline CDR1 LGHNT, CDR2 FRNRAP. Together with reference TRBV12-5 and TRBJ2-7, the CDR3 gives the full variable domain: DARVTQTPRHKVTEMGQEVTMRCQPILGHNTVFWYRQTMMQGLELLAYFRNRAPLDDSGMPKDRFSAEMPDATLATLKIQPSEPRDSAVYFCASGLETGTGTSYEQYFGPGTRLTVT.

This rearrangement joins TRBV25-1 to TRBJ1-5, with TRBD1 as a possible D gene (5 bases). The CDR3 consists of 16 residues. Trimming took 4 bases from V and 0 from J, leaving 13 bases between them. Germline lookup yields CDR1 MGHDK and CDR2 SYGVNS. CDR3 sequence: CASSGLRGTSNQPQHF. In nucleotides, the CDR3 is TGTGCCAGCAGTGGCCTACGTGGGACTAGCAATCAGCCCCAGCATTTT.

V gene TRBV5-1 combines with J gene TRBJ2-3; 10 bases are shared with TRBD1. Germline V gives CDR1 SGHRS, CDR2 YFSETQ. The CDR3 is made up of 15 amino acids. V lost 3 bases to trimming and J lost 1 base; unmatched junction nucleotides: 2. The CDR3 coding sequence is TGCGCCAGCAGCTCCGGACAGGGGGGCACAGATACGCAGTATTTT. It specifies CASSSGQGGTDTQYF. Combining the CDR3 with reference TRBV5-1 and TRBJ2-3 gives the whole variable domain KAGVTQTPRYLIKTRGQQVTLSCSPISGHRSVSWYQQTPGQGLQFLFEYFSETQRNKGNFPGRFSGRQFSNSRSEMNVSTLELGDSALYLCASSSGQGGTDTQYFGPGTRLTVL.

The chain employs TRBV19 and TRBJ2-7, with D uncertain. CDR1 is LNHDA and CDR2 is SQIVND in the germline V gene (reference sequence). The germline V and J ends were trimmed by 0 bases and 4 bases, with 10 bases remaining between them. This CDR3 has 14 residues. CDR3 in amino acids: CASSIDLLLYEQYF. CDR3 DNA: TGTGCCAGTAGTATAGACCTCCTCCTGTACGAGCAGTACTTC.

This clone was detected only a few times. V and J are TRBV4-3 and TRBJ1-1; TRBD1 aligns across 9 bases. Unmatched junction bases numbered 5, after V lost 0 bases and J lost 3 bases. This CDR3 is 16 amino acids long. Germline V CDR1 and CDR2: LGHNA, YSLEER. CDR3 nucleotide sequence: TGCGCCAGCAGCCAAGATGGCTGGGACAGGGACACTGAAGCTTTCTTT. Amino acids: CASSQDGWDRDTEAFF.

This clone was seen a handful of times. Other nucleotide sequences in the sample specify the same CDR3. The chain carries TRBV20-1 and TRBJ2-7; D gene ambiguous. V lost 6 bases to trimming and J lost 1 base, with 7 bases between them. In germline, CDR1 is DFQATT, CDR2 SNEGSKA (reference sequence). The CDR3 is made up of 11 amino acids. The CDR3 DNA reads TGCAGTGCACACTCATCCTACGAGCAGTACTTC. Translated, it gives CSAHSSYEQYF.

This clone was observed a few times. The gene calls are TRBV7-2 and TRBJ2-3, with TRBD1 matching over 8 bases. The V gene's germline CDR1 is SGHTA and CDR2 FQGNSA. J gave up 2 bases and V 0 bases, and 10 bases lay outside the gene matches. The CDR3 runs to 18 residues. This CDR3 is CASSLAGRGHVYTDTQYF. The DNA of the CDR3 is TGTGCCAGCAGCTTAGCGGGCAGGGGGCACGTGTACACAGATACGCAGTATTTT.

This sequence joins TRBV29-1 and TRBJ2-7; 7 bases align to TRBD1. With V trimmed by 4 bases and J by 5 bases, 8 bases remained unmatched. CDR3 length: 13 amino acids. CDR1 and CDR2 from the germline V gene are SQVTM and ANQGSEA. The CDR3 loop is CSVVRQGSNEQYF. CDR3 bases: TGCAGCGTTGTGAGACAGGGATCAAACGAGCAGTACTTC.

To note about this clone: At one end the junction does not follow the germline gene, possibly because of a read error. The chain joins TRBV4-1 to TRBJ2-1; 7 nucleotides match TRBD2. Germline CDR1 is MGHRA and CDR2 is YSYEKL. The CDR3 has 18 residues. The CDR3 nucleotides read TGCGCCAGCAGGCAAGTCACCGGGAGGTCGCGTTCCTACAATGAGCAGTTCTTC. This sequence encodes CASRQVTGRSRSYNEQFF.

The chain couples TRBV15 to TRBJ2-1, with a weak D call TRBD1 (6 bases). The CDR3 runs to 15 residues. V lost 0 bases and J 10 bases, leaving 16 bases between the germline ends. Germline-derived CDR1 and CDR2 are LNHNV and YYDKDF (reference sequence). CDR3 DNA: TGTGCCACCAGCAGAGACCCCCCAGGGGCTTGGGAGCAGTTCTTC. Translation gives CATSRDPPGAWEQFF.

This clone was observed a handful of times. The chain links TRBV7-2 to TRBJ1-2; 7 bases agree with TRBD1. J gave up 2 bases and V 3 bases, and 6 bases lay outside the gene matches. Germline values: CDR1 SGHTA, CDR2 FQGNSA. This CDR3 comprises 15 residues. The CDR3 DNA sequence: TGTGCCAGCAGCTTTCAAGGGGGCTTAAACTATGGCTACACCTTC. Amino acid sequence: CASSFQGGLNYGYTF. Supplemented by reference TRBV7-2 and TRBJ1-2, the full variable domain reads GAGVSQSPSNKVTEKGKDVELRCDPISGHTALYWYRQSLGQGLEFLIYFQGNSAPDKSGLPSDRFSAERTGGSVSTLTIQRTQQEDSAVYLCASSFQGGLNYGYTFGSGTRLTVV.

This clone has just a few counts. DNA for the CDR3: TGTGCCAGCAGTGCCCCTCGGGCGAGAGCAGATACGCAGTATTTT. Protein product: CASSAPRARADTQYF. V is TRBV28 and J is TRBJ2-3; D not certain. Trimming took 5 bases from V and 4 from J, leaving 16 bases between them. This CDR3 spans 15 amino acids. From germline, CDR1 is MDHEN and CDR2 SYDVKM. Combining the CDR3 with reference TRBV28 and TRBJ2-3 gives the whole variable domain DVKVTQSSRYLVKRTGEKVFLECVQDMDHENMFWYRQDPGLGLRLIYFSYDVKMKEKGDIPEGYSVSREKKERFSLILESASTNQTSMYLCASSAPRARADTQYFGPGTRLTVL.

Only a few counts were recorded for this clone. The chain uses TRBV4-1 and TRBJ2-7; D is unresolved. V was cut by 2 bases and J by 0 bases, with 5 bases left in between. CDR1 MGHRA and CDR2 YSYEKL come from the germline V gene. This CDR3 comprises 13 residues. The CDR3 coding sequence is TGCGCCAGCAGCCAAAGGGACTCCTACGAGCAGTACTTC. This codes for CASSQRDSYEQYF.

CDR3 sequence reads: CASSLVPGKGETQYF. The CDR3, as DNA: TGTGCCAGCAGCTTAGTACCTGGGAAGGGGGAGACCCAGTACTTC. The chain couples TRBV7-2 to TRBJ2-5, with D possibly being TRBD1 (5 bases). Germline V gene sequence: CDR1 SGHTA, CDR2 FQGNSA. The CDR3 is made up of 15 amino acids. V was trimmed by 1 base and J by 5 bases, leaving 14 bases between them.

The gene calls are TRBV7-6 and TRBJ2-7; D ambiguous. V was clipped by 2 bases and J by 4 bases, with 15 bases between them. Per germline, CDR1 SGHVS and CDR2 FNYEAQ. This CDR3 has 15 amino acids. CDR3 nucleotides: TGTGCCAGCAGCTTAAGTGACGGGTTGTTGTACGAGCAGTACTTC. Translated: CASSLSDGLLYEQYF.

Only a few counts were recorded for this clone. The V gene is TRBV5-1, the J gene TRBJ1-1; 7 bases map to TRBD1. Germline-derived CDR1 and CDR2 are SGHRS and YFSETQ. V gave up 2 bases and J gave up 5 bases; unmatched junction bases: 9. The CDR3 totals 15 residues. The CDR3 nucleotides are TGCGCCAGCAGCTTTACAGGGGCGGGGAGGACTGAAGCTTTCTTT. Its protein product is CASSFTGAGRTEAFF. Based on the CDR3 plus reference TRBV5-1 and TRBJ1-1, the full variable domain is KAGVTQTPRYLIKTRGQQVTLSCSPISGHRSVSWYQQTPGQGLQFLFEYFSETQRNKGNFPGRFSGRQFSNSRSEMNVSTLELGDSALYLCASSFTGAGRTEAFFGQGTRLTVV.

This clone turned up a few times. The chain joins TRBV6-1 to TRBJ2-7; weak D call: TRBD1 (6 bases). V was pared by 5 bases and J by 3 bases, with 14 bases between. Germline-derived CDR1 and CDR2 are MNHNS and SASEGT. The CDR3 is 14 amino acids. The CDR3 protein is CASSPPGTSYEQYF. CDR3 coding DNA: TGTGCCAGCAGTCCCCCCGGGACAAGCTACGAGCAGTACTTC.

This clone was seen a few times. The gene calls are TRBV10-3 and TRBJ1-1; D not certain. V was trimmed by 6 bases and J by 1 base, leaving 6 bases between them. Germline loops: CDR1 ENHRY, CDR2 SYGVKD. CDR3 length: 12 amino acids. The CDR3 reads CAIRNSNTEAFF. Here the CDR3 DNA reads TGTGCCATCAGGAACTCGAACACTGAAGCTTTCTTT.